This T cell receptor beta chain was captured in a study of blood T cell repertoires in COVID-19. Study-wide background: There were acute and convalescent COVID-19 samples, and they came from the United States, Italy and Spain. PBMCs, B-cell-depleted T cells, or T cells provided the cDNA or gDNA that made up the material.

Per the original data handling: Amplifying reference gene primers gave estimates of nucleated cell counts. TCRdb keeps only in-frame clones here, not all; method: immunoSEQ multiplex PCR. That table supplies the V and J calls and clone size; D and trimming were determined from the DNA. This sample has over 150,000 clones, with 75% to 95% found just once. J lost 2 bases, V lost 8 bases, and 0 bases had no gene match. The CDR3 contains 12 residues. Germline CDR1 SGHTA, CDR2 FQGTGA. The receptor was derived from a man between 50 and 59 years old with acute or convalescent COVID-19. This sequence joins TRBV7-3 and TRBJ2-1; 7 bases align to TRBD2. The sample consisted of peripheral blood. This chain's CDR3 is CASGGAYNEQFF. The CDR3 DNA reads as TGTGCCAGCGGGGGGGCCTACAATGAGCAGTTCTTC.